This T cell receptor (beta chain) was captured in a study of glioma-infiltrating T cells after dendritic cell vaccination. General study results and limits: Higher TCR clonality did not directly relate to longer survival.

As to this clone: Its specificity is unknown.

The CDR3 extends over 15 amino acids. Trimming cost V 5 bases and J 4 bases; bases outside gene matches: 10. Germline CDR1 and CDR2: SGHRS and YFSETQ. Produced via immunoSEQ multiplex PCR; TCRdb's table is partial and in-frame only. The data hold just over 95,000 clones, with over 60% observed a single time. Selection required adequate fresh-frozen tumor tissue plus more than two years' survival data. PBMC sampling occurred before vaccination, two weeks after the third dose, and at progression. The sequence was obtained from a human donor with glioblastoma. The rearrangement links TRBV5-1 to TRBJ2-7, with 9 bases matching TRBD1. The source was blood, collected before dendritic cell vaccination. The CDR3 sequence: CASRYGTGRQYEQYF. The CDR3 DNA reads TGCGCCAGCAGGTACGGGACAGGGAGACAATACGAGCAGTACTTC. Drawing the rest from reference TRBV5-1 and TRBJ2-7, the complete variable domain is KAGVTQTPRYLIKTRGQQVTLSCSPISGHRSVSWYQQTPGQGLQFLFEYFSETQRNKGNFPGRFSGRQFSNSRSEMNVSTLELGDSALYLCASRYGTGRQYEQYFGPGTRLTVT.